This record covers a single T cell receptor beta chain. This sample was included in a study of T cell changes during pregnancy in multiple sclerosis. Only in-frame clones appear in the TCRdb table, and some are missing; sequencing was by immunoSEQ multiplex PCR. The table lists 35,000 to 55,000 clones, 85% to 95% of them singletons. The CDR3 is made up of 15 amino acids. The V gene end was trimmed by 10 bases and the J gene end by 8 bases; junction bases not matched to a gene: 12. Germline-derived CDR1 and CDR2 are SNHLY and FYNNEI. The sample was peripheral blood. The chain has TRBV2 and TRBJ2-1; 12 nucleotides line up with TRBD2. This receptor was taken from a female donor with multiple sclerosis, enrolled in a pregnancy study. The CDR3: CAKPSGRGLVDEQFF. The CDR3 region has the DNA TGTGCCAAACCTAGCGGGAGGGGGTTGGTGGATGAGCAGTTCTTC. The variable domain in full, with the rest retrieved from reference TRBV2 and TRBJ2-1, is EPEVTQTPSHQVTQMGQEVILRCVPISNHLYFYWYRQILGQKVEFLVSFYNNEISEKSEIFDDQFSVERPDGSNFTLKIRSTKLEDSAMYFCAKPSGRGLVDEQFFGPGTRLTVL.